Shown below are 15 T cell receptor beta chains from a single sample sequenced in a study of shared clonotypes between healthy human individuals. Sequenced by immunoSEQ multiplex PCR; TCRdb stores in-frame clones only, minus some. The top ten clones hold about 0.36% of a sample with 2,500,000 or so clones, just under 95% of them seen once. Sequenced material: naive CD4+ T cells from PBMCs. Subset in this sample: CD45RA+ positively selected. The receptors originated from a man aged 18 to 30 in good health. Some clones in this sample may be carry-over from other donors' samples.

V is TRBV5-1 and J is TRBJ2-5; D unresolved. Germline values: CDR1 SGHRS, CDR2 YFSETQ. The CDR3 runs to 14 residues. V gave up 1 base and J gave up 2 bases, with 9 bases separating them. The CDR3 DNA is TGCGCCAGCAGCTTGTTTGCACAGCAAGAGACCCAGTACTTC. This encodes CASSLFAQQETQYF.

The chain couples TRBV6-5 to TRBJ2-1; D unresolved. CDR1 and CDR2 (germline): MNHEY, SVGAGI. Trimming cost V 6 bases and J 8 bases, with 8 bases left between them. The CDR3 covers 11 residues. The CDR3 region has the DNA TGTGCCAGCAGCCATCGGGATGAGCAGTTCTTC. Translation gives CASSHRDEQFF.

This chain links TRBV18 with TRBJ1-4, with 8 bases that match TRBD1. Per the germline V gene, CDR1 is KGHSH and CDR2 is LQKENI. The CDR3 has 17 amino acids. V shed 5 bases, J shed 8 bases, and the junction held 16 bases outside the gene matches. The CDR3 is CASSSIPQGESGEKLFF. DNA for the CDR3: TGTGCCAGCTCATCGATACCACAGGGGGAGAGTGGGGAAAAACTGTTTTTT.

The chain is built from TRBV2 and TRBJ2-7; unclear D gene. Germline V gene data show CDR1 as SNHLY and CDR2 as FYNNEI. Trimming left V 2 bases short and J 7 bases short, with 12 bases between. This CDR3 comprises 13 residues. CDR3 sequence (DNA): TGTGCCAGCAGTGAATCGGCCCCTGGGGAGCAGTACTTC. Translating it yields CASSESAPGEQYF.

The CDR3 is CASSPLDEGAQYF. The DNA of the CDR3 is TGTGCCAGCTCACCTCTCGACGAGGGCGCCCAGTACTTC. The J gene is TRBJ2-5, the V gene TRBV18, with D perhaps TRBD2 (5 bases). Trimming pared 3 bases from V and 9 bases from J, leaving 14 bases between. From germline, CDR1 is KGHSH and CDR2 LQKENI. The CDR3 consists of 13 residues.

The chain links TRBV18 to TRBJ2-2; 11 bases align to TRBD2. The CDR3 extends over 17 amino acids. The ends lost 0 bases at V and 7 bases at J; junction bases unmatched: 7. Germline V gene lookup returns CDR1 KGHSH and CDR2 LQKENI. CDR3 in DNA: TGTGCCAGCTCACCACCCGGGACTAGCGGTCCCGACGGGGAGCTGTTTTTT. It is translated as CASSPPGTSGPDGELFF. The whole variable domain, filled in from reference TRBV18 and TRBJ2-2, reads NAGVMQNPRHLVRRRGQEARLRCSPMKGHSHVYWYRQLPEEGLKFMVYLQKENIIDESGMPKERFSAEFPKEGPSILRIQQVVRGDSAAYFCASSPPGTSGPDGELFFGEGSRLTVL.

This chain connects TRBV7-3 to TRBJ2-2; D uncertain. V was clipped by 5 bases and J by 1 base, with 11 bases between them. The CDR3 length is 15 residues. Germline V gene data show CDR1 as SGHTA and CDR2 as FQGTGA. CDR3 coding DNA: TGTGCCAGCAGCCCCCTAACCCAGAACACCGGGGAGCTGTTTTTT. Its protein product is CASSPLTQNTGELFF.

V usage is TRBV5-1 and J usage is TRBJ2-3; 10 positions match TRBD2. V lost 6 bases and J lost 4; bases outside the gene matches: 11. CDR3 size: 16 residues. Germline CDR1 and CDR2: SGHRS and YFSETQ. CDR3: CASTPPSGSIADTQYF. In DNA form, the CDR3 reads TGCGCCAGCACCCCCCCTAGCGGGAGTATCGCAGATACGCAGTATTTT.

The chain couples TRBV28 to TRBJ2-7, with unresolved D. The CDR3 is 10 residues long. V lost 2 bases and J 7 bases, leaving 3 bases between the germline ends. From germline, CDR1 is MDHEN and CDR2 SYDVKM. The CDR3 nucleotides are TGTGCCAGCAGTTTAATAGAGCAGTACTTC. This sequence encodes CASSLIEQYF.

J is TRBJ1-3 and V is TRBV28, with D possibly TRBD1 on 5 matching bases. The germline CDR1 and CDR2 sequences are MDHEN and SYDVKM. The CDR3 runs to 16 residues. V lost 4 bases and J lost 0, with 13 bases in between. CDR3 sequence reads: CASSSLTVASGNTIYF. CDR3 bases: TGTGCCAGCAGTTCTCTGACAGTCGCCTCTGGAAACACCATATATTTT.

V and J are TRBV27 and TRBJ2-7; 7 bases agree with TRBD2. Per the germline V gene, CDR1 is MNHEY and CDR2 is SMNVEV (reference sequence). J was trimmed by 6 bases and V by 5 bases; bases with no gene match: 7. This CDR3 is built from 13 residues. The CDR3 region has the DNA TGTGCCAGCAGTCCGGGGGGTTGGGGCGAGCAGTACTTC. It specifies CASSPGGWGEQYF.

DNA for the CDR3: TGTGCCAGCAGCCAATCAGGGCCCCAGGCTTTCTTT. Translating it yields CASSQSGPQAFF. V usage is TRBV5-6 and J usage is TRBJ1-1, with TRBD1 as a possible D gene (5 bases). Trimming left V 4 bases short and J 11 bases short, with 15 bases between. Germline V lookup: CDR1 SGHDT, CDR2 YYEEEE. CDR3 length: 12 amino acids. Full variable domain (outside the CDR3, taken from reference TRBV5-6 and TRBJ1-1): DAGVTQSPTHLIKTRGQQVTLRCSPKSGHDTVSWYQQALGQGPQFIFQYYEEEERQRGNFPDRFSGHQFPNYSSELNVNALLLGDSALYLCASSQSGPQAFFGQGTRLTVV.

Regarding this clone: Additional DNA sequences in this sample encode the identical CDR3. The chain recombines TRBV18 with TRBJ2-3; D remains ambiguous. The CDR3 is 13 amino acids. Per the germline V gene, CDR1 is KGHSH and CDR2 is LQKENI. V was cut by 1 base and J by 2 bases, with 4 bases left in between. CDR3 DNA: TGTGCCAGCTCACCACGGGCCACAGATACGCAGTATTTT. Its protein product is CASSPRATDTQYF.

V usage is TRBV6-1 and J usage is TRBJ2-1; TRBD2 agrees at 9 bases. This CDR3 is built from 15 residues. V lost 2 bases, J lost 6 bases, and 5 bases stayed unmatched. Germline-derived CDR1 and CDR2 are MNHNS and SASEGT. The CDR3 DNA follows: TGTGCCAGCAGTGAAAGGGGGACTAGCCTCAATGAGCAGTTCTTC. Translation gives CASSERGTSLNEQFF.

The gene calls are TRBV7-2 and TRBJ2-7; 7 bases agree with TRBD2. Germline CDR1 reads SGHTA; CDR2 reads FQGNSA. V trimming: 1 base; J trimming: 0 bases; junction bases outside the gene matches: 3. CDR3 length: 15 amino acids. The CDR3 region has the DNA TGTGCCAGCAGCTTAGGAGCGGGGAACTCCTACGAGCAGTACTTC. It yields the protein CASSLGAGNSYEQYF.